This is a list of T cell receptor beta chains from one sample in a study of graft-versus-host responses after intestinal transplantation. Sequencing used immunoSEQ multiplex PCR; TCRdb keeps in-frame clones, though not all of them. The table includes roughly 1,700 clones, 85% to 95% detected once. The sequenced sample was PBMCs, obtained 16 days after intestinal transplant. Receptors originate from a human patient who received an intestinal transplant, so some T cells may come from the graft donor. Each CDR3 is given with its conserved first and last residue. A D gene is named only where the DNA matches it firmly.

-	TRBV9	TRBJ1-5	CASSPSGESNQPQHF	TGTGCCAGCAGCCCGAGTGGGGAGAGCAATCAGCCCCAGCATTTT
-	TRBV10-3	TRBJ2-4	CAIRDPGGGDIQYF	TGTGCCATCAGGGATCCCGGAGGGGGGGACATTCAGTACTTC
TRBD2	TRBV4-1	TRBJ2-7	CASSQFPGLAENYEQYF	TGCGCCAGCAGCCAATTTCCGGGACTAGCGGAAAACTACGAGCAGTACTTC
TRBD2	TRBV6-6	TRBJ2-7	CASSGTSGVSYEQYF	TGTGCCAGCAGCGGGACTAGCGGGGTCTCCTACGAGCAGTACTTC
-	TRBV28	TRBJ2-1	CASSFLLLSYNEQFF	TGTGCCAGCAGTTTTTTGCTTCTCTCCTACAATGAGCAGTTCTTC
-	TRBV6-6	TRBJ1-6	CASSYDGSQNSPLHF	TGTGCCAGCAGTTACGATGGGAGTCAGAATTCACCCCTCCACTTT
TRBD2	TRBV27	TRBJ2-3	CASSSNLAGPDTQYF	TGTGCCAGCAGTTCGAACCTAGCGGGCCCAGATACGCAGTATTTT
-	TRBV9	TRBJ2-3	CASSVTGGGTDTQYF	TGTGCCAGCAGCGTTACGGGCGGGGGCACAGATACGCAGTATTTT
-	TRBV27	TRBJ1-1	CATKNPTTFEAFF	TGTGCCACGAAAAATCCGACAACTTTTGAAGCTTTCTTT
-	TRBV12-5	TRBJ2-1	CASGLVRRARLNEQFF	TGTGCTAGTGGTTTGGTAAGGCGGGCGAGACTCAATGAGCAGTTCTTC
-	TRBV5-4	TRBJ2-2	CASSSISAANTGELFF	TGTGCCAGCTCCTCAATCAGCGCCGCGAACACCGGGGAGCTGTTTTTT
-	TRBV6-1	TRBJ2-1	CASSEDGPRQFF	TGTGCCAGCAGTGAAGACGGGCCGAGGCAGTTCTTC
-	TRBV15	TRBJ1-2	CATSREDEVRVYGYTF	TGTGCCACCAGCAGAGAGGACGAAGTGCGGGTCTATGGCTACACCTTC
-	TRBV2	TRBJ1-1	CASKAQGSWKTEAFF	TGTGCCAGCAAGGCTCAGGGTTCGTGGAAAACTGAAGCTTTCTTT
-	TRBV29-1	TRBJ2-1	CSVEGDPAYNEQFF	TGCAGCGTTGAGGGGGACCCCGCCTACAATGAGCAGTTCTTC